The T cell receptor (beta chain) under discussion was sequenced for a study of OX40 agonist ivuxolimab in advanced cancers. Study overall: Each patient was given ivuxolimab into a vein every 2 weeks, at 0.01 to 10 mg/kg.

Exclusion of a patient followed from autoimmune disease history or systemic immunosuppression. The CDR3 contains 14 residues. The V end was cut by 0 bases, the J end by 2 bases, with 6 bases between. Germline CDR1 and CDR2: MGHDK and SYGVNS. Sequencing was performed with immunoSEQ multiplex PCR; in TCRdb, only in-frame clones are kept and a portion is missing. Of approximately 15,000 clones detected, more than 65% appear once; the ten largest clones hold approximately 37%. This specimen was CD4+ or CD8+ T cells sorted from blood, taken in a trial of the OX40 agonist ivuxolimab. The V call is TRBV25-1, the J call TRBJ2-3; no firm D call. The sequence was collected from an adult with an advanced solid tumor such as melanoma, head and neck, liver or kidney cancer. CDR3 loop: CASSEYAFTDTQYF. In DNA form, the CDR3 reads TGTGCCAGCAGTGAATATGCCTTCACAGATACGCAGTATTTT. The complete variable domain, with remaining parts taken from reference TRBV25-1 and TRBJ2-3, reads EADIYQTPRYLVIGTGKKITLECSQTMGHDKMYWYQQDPGMELHLIHYSYGVNSTEKGDLSSESTVSRIRTEHFPLTLESARPSHTSQYLCASSEYAFTDTQYFGPGTRLTVL.